This TCR beta chain was identified in a study of cytomegalovirus exposure and HLA in healthy donors. Study-wide results and caveats: Sequencing likely produced, as an artifact, a cluster of highly shared sequence variants. CMV antigen specificity was confirmed in vitro for a few CMV-associated chains.

The PCR employed 60 Vbeta primers together with 13 Jbeta primers. Profiled with immunoSEQ multiplex PCR; TCRdb holds only in-frame clones, not every one. The table has approximately 30,000 clones, roughly 44% seen once. Donors sampled were nominally healthy, though unrecorded immune exposures were likely. This clone came up once. No antigen is known for it. V lost 3 bases and J lost 7; bases outside the gene matches: 8. This CDR3 comprises 15 residues. The V gene's germline CDR1 is LNHNV and CDR2 YYDKDF (reference sequence). This clonotype was sampled from a woman aged 45-60 years in good health and CMV-seronegative. What was sequenced was PBMCs. The V and J genes are TRBV15 and TRBJ2-1, with 8 bases that match TRBD1. The CDR3 is CATSSNAGGTNEQFF. The CDR3 DNA follows: TGTGCCACCAGCAGCAACGCAGGGGGCACTAATGAGCAGTTCTTC.